The 21 T cell receptor beta chains below all came from one sample that was sequenced in a study of cytomegalovirus exposure and HLA in healthy donors. Researchers ran the PCR with 60 Vbeta and 13 Jbeta primers. The method was immunoSEQ multiplex PCR; TCRdb's version includes in-frame clones alone and lacks a portion of them. The data hold under 200,000 clones, with roughly 85% observed a single time. The specimen was PBMCs. These receptors all come from a woman aged 25 to 45 in good health and CMV-seronegative.

The rearrangement uses TRBV10-1 and TRBJ1-5; TRBD1 matches at 8 bases. Germline trimming cut 6 bases from V and 0 bases from J; bases unmatched to any gene: 10. This CDR3 contains 17 residues. Per germline, CDR1 WNHNN and CDR2 SYGVQD (reference sequence). This CDR3 reads CASSPDRGYHSNQPQHF. The CDR3 DNA sequence: TGCGCCAGCAGCCCTGACAGGGGCTATCATAGCAATCAGCCCCAGCATTTT.

The chain joins TRBV5-4 to TRBJ1-1, with D possibly being TRBD1 (5 bases). This CDR3 comprises 15 residues. Germline CDR1 SGHNT, CDR2 YYREEE (reference sequence). V dropped 3 bases and J dropped 1 base, with 13 bases sitting between them. CDR3 bases: TGTGCCAGCAGCTGGAGGGGAGGAAGGAACACTGAAGCTTTCTTT. It specifies CASSWRGGRNTEAFF.

The V and J genes are TRBV6-5 and TRBJ2-7, with D unclear. This CDR3 is built from 15 residues. Trimming removed 6 bases at V and 0 bases at J, with 15 bases between. Germline values: CDR1 MNHEY, CDR2 SVGAGI. The DNA of the CDR3 is TGTGCCAGCAGCCGCGGAGTTAGGAGCTCCTACGAGCAGTACTTC. It translates to CASSRGVRSSYEQYF.

The gene calls are TRBV7-6 and TRBJ2-1; possible D gene TRBD2, 5 bases. This CDR3 is 12 amino acids long. From germline, CDR1 is SGHVS and CDR2 FNYEAQ. V was trimmed by 8 bases and J by 8 bases, leaving 13 bases between them. The CDR3 is CASGGSSDEQFF. For the CDR3, the DNA is TGTGCCAGCGGCGGTAGTAGCGATGAGCAGTTCTTC.

This chain's CDR3 is CASSLRTGSATNEKLFF. In nucleotides, the CDR3 is TGTGCCAGCAGTTTGCGGACAGGGTCAGCAACTAATGAAAAACTGTTTTTT. The chain couples TRBV27 to TRBJ1-4, with 8 bases fitting TRBD1. In germline, CDR1 is MNHEY, CDR2 SMNVEV (reference sequence). V shed 3 bases, J shed 0 bases, and the junction held 6 bases outside the gene matches. The CDR3 runs 17 residues.

V gene TRBV7-9 combines with J gene TRBJ2-5; perhaps TRBD2 as D (7 bases). Germline CDR1 reads SEHNR; CDR2 reads FQNEAQ (reference sequence). V dropped 6 bases and J dropped 5 bases, with 22 bases sitting between them. CDR3 size: 16 residues. The CDR3 nucleotides read TGTGCCAGCAGTACCGGGGGGCCAGGGAGCTTGGAGACCCAGTACTTC. Amino acid sequence: CASSTGGPGSLETQYF.

This chain links TRBV7-2 with TRBJ2-1; perhaps TRBD2 as D (6 bases). The CDR3 totals 17 residues. The V gene lost 1 base and the J gene lost 0 bases, with 13 bases spanning the gap. CDR1 SGHTA and CDR2 FQGNSA come from the germline V gene. The CDR3 spells CASSLGGGTSSYNEQFF. The CDR3, as DNA: TGTGCCAGCAGCTTAGGGGGCGGGACCAGCTCCTACAATGAGCAGTTCTTC. Together with reference TRBV7-2 and TRBJ2-1, the CDR3 gives the full variable domain: GAGVSQSPSNKVTEKGKDVELRCDPISGHTALYWYRQSLGQGLEFLIYFQGNSAPDKSGLPSDRFSAERTGGSVSTLTIQRTQQEDSAVYLCASSLGGGTSSYNEQFFGPGTRLTVL.

The chain uses TRBV9 and TRBJ2-3, with 7 bases fitting TRBD1. Per the germline V gene, CDR1 is SGDLS and CDR2 is YYNGEE. With V trimmed by 7 bases and J by 1 base, 9 bases remained unmatched. The CDR3 is made up of 15 amino acids. The DNA for the CDR3 is TGTGCCAGCTCCAGGGGGAGAGTCGGCACAGATACGCAGTATTTT. Translating gives CASSRGRVGTDTQYF.

This chain uses TRBV7-9 with TRBJ2-5; TRBD2 matches 9 bases. V gave up 6 bases and J gave up 2 bases; unmatched junction bases: 4. In germline, CDR1 is SEHNR, CDR2 FQNEAQ (reference sequence). This CDR3 is 14 amino acids long. The CDR3 bases are TGTGCCAGCAGGACTAGCGGCCCACAAGAGACCCAGTACTTC. Its protein is CASRTSGPQETQYF.

This chain uses TRBV11-2 with TRBJ2-2, with 13 bases lining up with TRBD2. CDR1 is SGHAT and CDR2 is FQNNGV in the germline V gene. V lost 7 bases, J lost 7 bases, and 6 bases stayed unmatched. The CDR3 has 15 amino acids. The CDR3: CASNRGLAGDGELFF. The CDR3, as DNA: TGTGCCAGCAACCGAGGACTAGCGGGGGACGGGGAGCTGTTTTTT.

DNA of the CDR3: TGTGCCAGCAGCTTGGACAGGGATCCAAACACCATATATTTT. Translation: CASSLDRDPNTIYF. The V call is TRBV5-4, the J call TRBJ1-3; perhaps TRBD1 as D (6 bases). The CDR3 contains 14 residues. The V gene lost 0 bases and the J gene lost 6 bases, with 10 bases spanning the gap. Germline values: CDR1 SGHNT, CDR2 YYREEE (reference sequence). The complete variable domain, with remaining parts taken from reference TRBV5-4 and TRBJ1-3, reads ETGVTQSPTHLIKTRGQQVTLRCSSQSGHNTVSWYQQALGQGPQFIFQYYREEENGRGNFPPRFSGLQFPNYSSELNVNALELDDSALYLCASSLDRDPNTIYFGEGSWLTVV.

The gene calls are TRBV28 and TRBJ2-3; D may be TRBD2 (5 bases). The CDR3 runs to 13 residues. CDR1 MDHEN and CDR2 SYDVKM come from the germline V gene. V lost 6 bases to trimming and J lost 0 bases, with 7 bases between them. CDR3 in DNA: TGTGCCAGCAGCCAGCGGAGCACAGATACGCAGTATTTT. Its translation: CASSQRSTDTQYF.

The chain couples TRBV4-1 to TRBJ1-1; D is unclear. CDR1 MGHRA and CDR2 YSYEKL come from the germline V gene. Deletions cut 0 bases from V and 3 bases from J, with 5 bases between. The CDR3 spans 13 residues. The CDR3 region is CASSQDRDTEAFF. CDR3 nucleotides: TGCGCCAGCAGCCAAGACCGGGACACTGAAGCTTTCTTT.

This sequence joins TRBV2 and TRBJ1-5; no clear D gene. The germline gives CDR1 SNHLY, CDR2 FYNNEI. Between the trimmed V and J ends, which lost 7 bases and 0 bases, there was a span of 16 bases. The CDR3 is 16 residues long. Here the CDR3 DNA reads TGTGCCAGCAACGGAGTGGCCCTTTATAGCAATCAGCCCCAGCATTTT. It translates to CASNGVALYSNQPQHF.

The gene calls are TRBV19 and TRBJ1-1, with 9 bases aligning to TRBD1. The CDR3 is made up of 16 amino acids. CDR1 and CDR2 (germline): LNHDA, SQIVND (reference sequence). V was pared by 4 bases and J by 5 bases, with 11 bases of the junction left unmatched. Here the CDR3 DNA reads TGTGCCAGTAGTAGTCCGGGACAGGGTAGTCGGACTGAAGCTTTCTTT. This translates into CASSSPGQGSRTEAFF.

The chain links TRBV27 to TRBJ2-7; 7 nucleotides line up with TRBD2. V gave up 6 bases and J gave up 6 bases; unmatched junction bases: 14. Looked up from germline, CDR1 is MNHEY and CDR2 is SMNVEV (reference sequence). CDR3 size: 15 residues. The CDR3 sequence is CASSRPSGTTREQYF. The CDR3 bases are TGTGCCAGCAGCCGCCCTAGCGGCACCACCCGCGAGCAGTACTTC.

The rearrangement joins TRBV7-8 to TRBJ2-3, with 9 bases lining up with TRBD1. The J segment lost 8 bases and the V segment lost 4 bases, leaving 16 bases of the junction unmatched. Germline CDR1 reads SGHVS; CDR2 reads FQNEAQ. CDR3 length: 17 residues. The DNA for the CDR3 is TGTGCCAGCAGCTCCGGGGACAGGGTTTGGGTGATGGGTACGCAGTATTTT. This codes for CASSSGDRVWVMGTQYF.

This clone was picked up one time. The CDR3 region has the DNA TGTGCCAGCAGCCTCAGGACAGGACCAGCGGTTGGCTACACCTTC. This encodes CASSLRTGPAVGYTF. This chain joins TRBV7-2 and TRBJ1-2; 7 positions agree with TRBD1. The CDR3 totals 15 residues. With 5 bases clipped from V and 7 bases from J, the junction kept 13 bases outside the gene matches. The germline gives CDR1 SGHTA, CDR2 FQGNSA.

This chain joins TRBV12-2 and TRBJ2-7; the table's D call TRBD2 went unverified against the DNA. TRBV12-2 is designated a pseudogene. The CDR3 is made up of 14 amino acids. CDR3 coding DNA: TGTGCAAGTCGCTTAGCGGGAGTTAGTCACGAGCAGTACTTC. Amino acids: CASRLAGVSHEQYF.

In DNA form, the CDR3 reads TGTGCCATCAGTGACTCCGGGGGGGCCAGGGAAGCTTTCTTT. Protein sequence: CAISDSGGAREAFF. V gene TRBV10-3 combines with J gene TRBJ1-1; D may be TRBD1 (6 bases). There are 14 residues in the CDR3. Germline V lookup: CDR1 ENHRY, CDR2 SYGVKD. V lost 3 bases to trimming and J lost 8 bases, with 16 bases between them.

Written as DNA, the CDR3 is TGCGCCAGCAGCTTGGCCACTGGGGAGGCGCAGTTCTTC. This translates into CASSLATGEAQFF. The genes are TRBV5-1 and TRBJ2-1; tentative D call: TRBD2 (6 bases). Looked up from germline, CDR1 is SGHRS and CDR2 is YFSETQ. V shed 0 bases and J shed 12 bases, with 13 bases lying between them. CDR3 length: 13 amino acids.